Included here is one T cell receptor (beta chain) sequence, with context. All patients relapsed after autologous stem cell transplantation, and brentuximab vedotin exposure varied. Germline V gene lookup returns CDR1 SGHTA and CDR2 FQGNSA. This CDR3 has 16 residues. V lost 3 bases and J 5 bases, leaving 17 bases between the germline ends. The data are from a study of PD-1 blockade in classical Hodgkin lymphoma. Libraries were prepared by immunoSEQ multiplex PCR; TCRdb keeps only in-frame clonotypes and omits some of them. The table has nearly 60,000 clones, around 93% seen once. This sample comprised peripheral blood mononuclear cells (PBMCs), obtained before the second cycle of nivolumab. The receptor's source is a human donor with classical Hodgkin lymphoma. The chain recombines TRBV7-2 with TRBJ1-5; D gene uncertain. CDR3 in DNA: TGTGCCAGCAGCTTGGACTACCTAGGCCCTCATCAGCCCCAGCATTTT. This encodes CASSLDYLGPHQPQHF.